This T cell receptor (beta chain) was retrieved from a study of shared clonotypes between healthy human individuals. Study summary: A couple of female and a few male donors aged 18 to 49 were enrolled.

Donors had no recently reported acute infections or vaccinations and were HIV-negative. A word on this clone: The antigen is not known.

Study results and limitations: About 5% of naive CD4 clonotypes were shared across a handful of donors.

Tens of thousands of T cell genomes, or about 190 ng DNA, went into the sorted-subset replicate PCRs. Profiled with immunoSEQ multiplex PCR; TCRdb holds only in-frame clones, not every one. The sample yields approximately 2,300,000 clones, about 90% seen once. CDR3 length: 15 amino acids. The germline gives CDR1 MNHEY, CDR2 SMNVEV (reference sequence). Between the trimmed V and J ends, which lost 8 bases and 1 base, there was a span of 15 bases. The material sequenced was naive CD4+ T cells from PBMCs. Regarding subset: CD45RA+ positively selected. The V call is TRBV27, the J call TRBJ1-5, with D unresolved. This TCR derives from a man aged 18 to 30 in good health. Some clones in this sample may be carry-over from other donors' samples. The CDR3 region has the DNA TGTGCCAGCTCCCCCCCGCCGGGGAGCAATCAGCCCCAGCATTTT. As protein: CASSPPPGSNQPQHF.